The 15 T cell receptor beta chains presented below share a single source sample, sequenced in a study of blood T cell repertoires in COVID-19. Profiled with immunoSEQ multiplex PCR; TCRdb holds only in-frame clones, not every one. The table records 250,000 to 300,000 clones, roughly 90% of them present only once. Sequenced sample: peripheral blood. The receptors originated from a woman aged 60-75 years with COVID-19, enrolled during active disease.

The rearrangement joins TRBV9 to TRBJ2-2, with 8 nucleotides matching TRBD2. J was trimmed by 3 bases and V by 1 base; bases with no gene match: 8. This CDR3 comprises 17 residues. Germline V gives CDR1 SGDLS, CDR2 YYNGEE. The CDR3 region has the DNA TGTGCCAGCAGCGTACACAATAGCGGGGAAGACACCGGGGAGCTGTTTTTT. Encoded protein: CASSVHNSGEDTGELFF. Supplemented by reference TRBV9 and TRBJ2-2, the full variable domain reads DSGVTQTPKHLITATGQRVTLRCSPRSGDLSVYWYQQSLDQGLQFLIQYYNGEERAKGNILERFSAQQFPDLHSELNLSSLELGDSALYFCASSVHNSGEDTGELFFGEGSRLTVL.

This chain uses TRBV27 with TRBJ2-7; 7 bases are shared with TRBD1. The V gene's germline CDR1 is MNHEY and CDR2 SMNVEV (reference sequence). The CDR3 spans 15 residues. With V trimmed by 5 bases and J by 0 bases, 7 bases remained unmatched. The CDR3 loop reads CASSLRTGSSYEQYF. In DNA, the CDR3 is TGTGCCAGCAGTCTCCGGACAGGTTCCTCCTACGAGCAGTACTTC.

The genes are TRBV19 and TRBJ1-6; D is possibly TRBD1 (5 bases). The CDR3 extends over 14 amino acids. Germline CDR1 and CDR2: LNHDA and SQIVND (reference sequence). V lost 5 bases to trimming and J lost 12 bases, with 17 bases between them. CDR3 bases: TGTGCCAGTAGTGCCCCTAGACAGAGAAGACCCCTCCACTTT. Residues: CASSAPRQRRPLHF.

The V call is TRBV3-1 (or the pseudogene TRBV3-2), the J call TRBJ2-1, with 9 bases identical to TRBD1. Trimming took 0 bases from V and 6 from J; bases not matched to a gene: 3. This CDR3 spans 15 amino acids. Germline values: CDR1 LGHDT, CDR2 YNNKEL (reference sequence). CDR3 coding DNA: TGTGCCAGCAGCCAAGATGCGACAGGGGGCAATGAGCAGTTCTTC. Residues: CASSQDATGGNEQFF.

This chain uses TRBV11-1 with TRBJ1-1; D remains ambiguous. Germline V gene data show CDR1 as SGHAT and CDR2 as FQDESV (reference sequence). V lost 6 bases and J 1 base, leaving 9 bases between the germline ends. The CDR3 totals 13 residues. The CDR3 protein is CASSKTRNTEAFF. The CDR3 DNA reads as TGTGCCAGCAGTAAGACAAGGAACACTGAAGCTTTCTTT. The variable domain in full, completed from reference TRBV11-1 and TRBJ1-1, reads EAEVAQSPRYKITEKSQAVAFWCDPISGHATLYWYRQILGQGPELLVQFQDESVVDDSQLPKDRFSAERLKGVDSTLKIQPAELGDSAMYLCASSKTRNTEAFFGQGTRLTVV.

This clone has a handful of counts. V is TRBV7-2 and J is TRBJ1-2; 7 nucleotides agree with TRBD1. Trimming at V came to 5 bases and at J to 4 bases, leaving 4 bases not matched to a gene. Germline V gene lookup returns CDR1 SGHTA and CDR2 FQGNSA. The CDR3 is 13 amino acids. DNA of the CDR3: TGTGCCAGCAGCGCAGGGACAGTCTATGGCTACACCTTC. Translating it yields CASSAGTVYGYTF.

This sequence joins TRBV6-1 and TRBJ1-2, with D perhaps matching TRBD1 (6 bases). CDR3 length: 14 amino acids. V lost 0 bases, J lost 4 bases, and 9 bases lay in between. Germline CDR1 MNHNS, CDR2 SASEGT. As DNA, the CDR3 is TGTGCCAGCAGTGAAGCTACAGGGCGCTATGGCTACACCTTC. It is translated as CASSEATGRYGYTF.

In regard to this clone: Within the sample, other DNA sequences also encode this same CDR3. J is TRBJ1-5 and V is TRBV7-6; 7 positions agree with TRBD1. Trimming at V came to 5 bases and at J to 0 bases, leaving 4 bases not matched to a gene. CDR1 SGHVS and CDR2 FNYEAQ come from the germline V gene. CDR3 length: 15 residues. In DNA, the CDR3 is TGTGCCAGCAGCCTCGGGACAGCTAGCAATCAGCCCCAGCATTTT. Its translation: CASSLGTASNQPQHF.

The chain is built from TRBV27 and TRBJ1-1, with D possibly TRBD1 on 6 matching bases. CDR3 size: 13 residues. The germline CDR1 and CDR2 sequences are MNHEY and SMNVEV (reference sequence). V lost 8 bases and J 4 bases, leaving 14 bases between the germline ends. The CDR3 reads CASGGHTITEAFF. CDR3 coding DNA: TGTGCCAGCGGGGGACACACAATCACTGAAGCTTTCTTT.

J is TRBJ1-1 and V is TRBV19; perhaps TRBD1 as D (6 bases). V gave up 1 base and J gave up 4 bases, with 13 bases separating them. The CDR3 is made up of 15 amino acids. Germline V gene sequence: CDR1 LNHDA, CDR2 SQIVND (reference sequence). The CDR3 sequence is CASSIGWGQGTEAFF. The CDR3 nucleotides are TGTGCCAGTAGTATAGGCTGGGGGCAGGGCACTGAAGCTTTCTTT.

The chain uses TRBV5-6 and TRBJ2-2, with 11 bases aligning to TRBD1. The V gene end was trimmed by 5 bases and the J gene end by 4 bases; junction bases not matched to a gene: 7. The germline V gene encodes CDR1 SGHDT and CDR2 YYEEEE. The CDR3 is made up of 16 amino acids. The CDR3 loop reads CASRPGTGGITGELFF. The DNA of the CDR3 is TGTGCCAGCAGACCCGGGACAGGGGGGATCACCGGGGAGCTGTTTTTT.

The rearrangement joins TRBV5-4 to TRBJ1-1, with no clear D. The CDR3 consists of 13 residues. Germline CDR1 is SGHNT and CDR2 is YYREEE (reference sequence). The V and J ends lost 7 bases and 0 bases respectively, with 10 bases between them. CDR3 DNA: TGTGCCAGCCATGGGCAGTTGAACACTGAAGCTTTCTTT. It translates to CASHGQLNTEAFF.

The chain links TRBV19 to TRBJ1-2; no definite D call. The CDR3 length is 16 residues. CDR1 and CDR2 from the germline V gene are LNHDA and SQIVND (reference sequence). The V and J ends lost 4 bases and 8 bases respectively, with 23 bases between them. Here the CDR3 reads CASSRETSSVRSGYTF. The CDR3 nucleotides read TGTGCCAGTAGTAGGGAGACCTCCAGTGTCCGCTCGGGCTACACCTTC.

The chain uses TRBV18 and TRBJ1-2; tentative D call: TRBD1 (5 bases). The CDR3 length is 14 residues. Per germline, CDR1 KGHSH and CDR2 LQKENI. Between the trimmed V and J ends, which lost 6 bases and 4 bases, there was a span of 15 bases. CDR3 coding DNA: TGTGCCAGCTCTCAAGACAGTATCCTCTATGGCTACACCTTC. Its protein is CASSQDSILYGYTF.

The chain is built from TRBV6-6 and TRBJ2-7, with TRBD1 matching 9 bases. Germline trimming cut 7 bases from V and 4 bases from J; bases unmatched to any gene: 8. Germline CDR1 reads MNHNY; CDR2 reads SVGAGI (reference sequence). The CDR3 length is 14 residues. This chain's CDR3 is CASTPQGAKYEQYF. In nucleotides, the CDR3 is TGTGCCAGCACCCCACAGGGGGCGAAGTACGAGCAGTACTTC.